The 16 T cell receptor beta chains below were found in one sample sequenced in a study of blood T cells in healthy people across ages. Primed by a sample-barcoded 5' primer and a J-beta primer mix, a second PCR proceeded for 7 to 11 cycles. TCRdb reprocessed the 5' RACE reads via MiXCR and lists one record per CDR3 protein. The sample shows hundreds of thousands of distinct CDR3 sequences, roughly 60% of them seen only once. Material for sequencing was blood. The receptors were sampled from a man between 25 and 39 years old in good health.

This chain uses TRBV5-5 with TRBJ2-7; D is possibly TRBD1 (7 bases). From germline, CDR1 is SGHKS and CDR2 YYEKEE (reference sequence). The CDR3 totals 15 residues. V lost 0 bases to trimming and J lost 2 bases, with 12 bases between them. The CDR3 coding sequence is TGTGCCAGCAGCTTGGCATCAGGGGGGCCCTACGAGCAGTACTTC. Protein sequence: CASSLASGGPYEQYF.

This chain joins TRBV30 and TRBJ2-1; D not certain. Germline lookup yields CDR1 GTSNPN and CDR2 SVGIG (reference sequence). V dropped 5 bases and J dropped 0 bases, with 8 bases sitting between them. This CDR3 is built from 13 residues. CDR3 sequence reads: CAWGISSYNEQFF. The CDR3 coding sequence is TGTGCCTGGGGGATCAGCTCCTACAATGAGCAGTTCTTC.

This clonotype has a handful of counts. This chain connects TRBV20-1 to TRBJ2-4, with D unclear. Germline CDR1 DFQATT, CDR2 SNEGSKA (reference sequence). V was cut by 3 bases and J by 9 bases, with 12 bases left in between. The CDR3 covers 12 residues. The CDR3: CSASPTASIQYF. CDR3 DNA sequence: TGCAGTGCTAGCCCGACTGCGAGCATTCAGTACTTC.

The DNA for the CDR3 is TGTGCCAGCAGCCGAGCTTGGGGGGGGGTGGATACGCAGTATTTT. This codes for CASSRAWGGVDTQYF. This sequence joins TRBV7-2 and TRBJ2-3; 7 bases map to TRBD2. Germline assignment: CDR1 SGHTA and CDR2 FQGNSA. The CDR3 covers 15 residues. Unmatched junction bases numbered 11, after V lost 5 bases and J lost 6 bases.

The chain carries TRBV6-1 and TRBJ2-7; D perhaps matches TRBD1 (6 bases). The length of the CDR3 is 15 residues. The V end was cut by 1 base, the J end by 3 bases, with 13 bases between. CDR1 is MNHNS, CDR2 SASEGT, per germline. The CDR3 loop reads CASSEVDRNYYEQYF. In DNA form, the CDR3 reads TGTGCCAGCAGTGAAGTGGACAGAAACTACTACGAGCAGTACTTC.

In this sample, this clonotype turned up a few times. This chain links TRBV12-3 or TRBV12-4 with TRBJ2-5, with D perhaps matching TRBD2 (6 bases). V was clipped by 4 bases and J by 2 bases, with 11 bases between them. The CDR3 covers 14 residues. CDR3 in amino acids: CASSSLGGQETQYF. The DNA of the CDR3 is TGTGCCAGCAGTTCTTTGGGGGGTCAAGAGACCCAGTACTTC.

The chain recombines TRBV27 with TRBJ1-6; 12 bases line up with TRBD1. The germline CDR1 and CDR2 sequences are MNHEY and SMNVEV (reference sequence). After removal of 4 bases from V and 10 bases from J, the junction contained 8 bases not matched to a gene. The CDR3 has 16 amino acids. The CDR3 protein is CASSSPGQGARSPLHF. The CDR3 DNA sequence: TGTGCCAGCAGTTCCCCGGGACAGGGGGCGAGGTCACCCCTCCACTTT.

V gene TRBV7-9 combines with J gene TRBJ2-2; D not resolved. Trimming left V 3 bases short and J 6 bases short, with 11 bases between. Per the germline V gene, CDR1 is SEHNR and CDR2 is FQNEAQ (reference sequence). The CDR3 runs to 14 residues. The chain's CDR3 is CASSFRTDAGELFF. The CDR3 nucleotides read TGTGCCAGCAGCTTTAGGACCGATGCCGGGGAGCTGTTTTTT.

The gene calls are TRBV6-1 and TRBJ2-5, with D unresolved. The germline CDR1 and CDR2 sequences are MNHNS and SASEGT. The CDR3 loop spans 10 amino acids. V lost 10 bases and J lost 2, with 5 bases in between. The CDR3 is CANRQETQYF. In DNA, the CDR3 is TGTGCCAACCGTCAAGAGACCCAGTACTTC.

The rearrangement joins TRBV20-1 to TRBJ1-1; the match to TRBD1 covers 7 bases. Per the germline V gene, CDR1 is DFQATT and CDR2 is SNEGSKA (reference sequence). Trimming at V came to 4 bases and at J to 3 bases, leaving 5 bases not matched to a gene. The CDR3 sequence is 13 residues long. CDR3: CSATGGTHTEAFF. The CDR3 coding sequence is TGCAGTGCTACAGGGGGTACGCACACTGAAGCTTTCTTT.

The gene calls are TRBV6-1 and TRBJ2-5; the D gene is possibly TRBD1 (6 bases). The J call could be wrong; TRBJ2-7 is a better fit for the DNA end. The CDR3 has 14 residues. Germline assignment: CDR1 MNHNS and CDR2 SASEGT. The CDR3, as DNA: TGTGCCAGCAGTGCCGGGACACCTAGGGGCGAGCAGTACTTC. Residues: CASSAGTPRGEQYF.

V and J are TRBV5-8 and TRBJ2-6; TRBD1 matches at 8 bases. The V gene's germline CDR1 is SGHTS and CDR2 YDEGEE. The length of the CDR3 is 17 residues. J was trimmed by 0 bases and V by 4 bases; bases with no gene match: 6. CDR3: CASSLGQASSGANVLTF. CDR3 nucleotide sequence: TGTGCCAGCAGCCTGGGACAGGCCTCCTCTGGGGCCAACGTCCTGACTTTC.

The chain combines TRBV6-5 with TRBJ2-3; possible D gene TRBD1, 5 bases. Germline-derived CDR1 and CDR2 are MNHEY and SVGAGI. The CDR3 covers 16 residues. V was trimmed by 0 bases and J by 10 bases, leaving 20 bases between them. CDR3 loop: CASSYSMEVGGAPQYF. DNA for the CDR3: TGTGCCAGCAGTTACTCGATGGAAGTAGGTGGGGCTCCGCAGTATTTT.

Many counts were recorded for this clonotype. Germline is not matched at one junction end, which may reflect a read error. J is TRBJ2-5 and V is TRBV4-1, with 10 bases aligning to TRBD2. The CDR3 has 13 residues. The germline gives CDR1 MGHRA, CDR2 YSYEKL. The CDR3 loop reads CASSPSGSETQYF. For the CDR3, the DNA is TGTGCCAGCAGCCCTAGCGGGAGTGAGACCCAGTACTTC.

J is TRBJ1-1 and V is TRBV2; TRBD1 matches at 7 bases. Unmatched junction bases numbered 16, after V lost 4 bases and J lost 5 bases. The CDR3 covers 17 residues. CDR1 SNHLY and CDR2 FYNNEI come from the germline V gene. The CDR3 reads CASSVTPQGDWGTEAFF. CDR3 in DNA: TGTGCCAGCAGTGTAACACCTCAGGGGGACTGGGGGACTGAAGCTTTCTTT.

This clonotype has just one count. The V call is TRBV2, the J call TRBJ1-1, with D hard to call. This CDR3 contains 13 residues. Germline CDR1 SNHLY, CDR2 FYNNEI. V was pared by 7 bases and J by 2 bases, with 11 bases between. The CDR3, as DNA: TGTGCCAGCAAACTGCGGTCTAACACTGAAGCTTTCTTT. Translation: CASKLRSNTEAFF.